These 26 T cell receptor beta chains came from one sample sequenced in a study of shared clonotypes between healthy human individuals. CD45RO-negative CD8 cells positively selected for CCR7 made up the naive population, which excluded terminally differentiated effector memory CD45RA+ cells. Assay: immunoSEQ multiplex PCR; the TCRdb copy retains only in-frame clones and omits some. The sample includes more than 2 million clones, about 95% of them seen just once. Specimen: naive CD8+ T cells sorted from blood. Source of these receptors: a man aged 18 to 29 in good health.

The rearrangement links TRBV9 to TRBJ2-3, with D perhaps matching TRBD1 or TRBD2 (5 bases each). This CDR3 contains 15 residues. Trimming cost V 4 bases and J 0 bases, with 12 bases left between them. Looked up from germline, CDR1 is SGDLS and CDR2 is YYNGEE. CDR3: CASSTTGGSTDTQYF. CDR3 bases: TGTGCCAGCAGCACAACTGGGGGAAGCACAGATACGCAGTATTTT.

This chain connects TRBV9 to TRBJ2-5, with TRBD2 as a possible D gene (7 bases). The V and J ends lost 3 bases and 4 bases respectively, with 13 bases between them. This CDR3 comprises 14 residues. Germline lookup yields CDR1 SGDLS and CDR2 YYNGEE. CDR3 nucleotide sequence: TGTGCCAGCAGCGAGGGGGAGGGGTTAGAGACCCAGTACTTC. This translates into CASSEGEGLETQYF.

The chain combines TRBV4-1 with TRBJ2-5, with D perhaps TRBD2 (5 bases). The germline V gene encodes CDR1 MGHRA and CDR2 YSYEKL. V was shortened by 5 bases and J by 0 bases, with 10 bases between the two germline ends. This CDR3 is 14 amino acids long. The CDR3 region is CASSEARDQETQYF. The CDR3 region has the DNA TGCGCCAGCAGCGAGGCGCGGGACCAAGAGACCCAGTACTTC.

CDR3 nucleotides: TGTGCCAGCAGTGTTAACGCGGGACGGGAGTTCGGTGAGCAGTTCTTC. Translating gives CASSVNAGREFGEQFF. This chain connects TRBV6-1 to TRBJ2-1, with D possibly being TRBD2 (6 bases). This CDR3 is built from 16 residues. Germline V gives CDR1 MNHNS, CDR2 SASEGT. V lost 4 bases and J lost 9, with 22 bases in between.

V is TRBV27 and J is TRBJ2-7; 8 nucleotides line up with TRBD2. The CDR3 covers 14 residues. The J segment lost 5 bases and the V segment lost 5 bases, leaving 8 bases of the junction unmatched. The V gene's germline CDR1 is MNHEY and CDR2 SMNVEV (reference sequence). The CDR3 loop is CASSPPTSEDEQYF. The CDR3 bases are TGTGCCAGCAGTCCCCCGACTAGCGAGGACGAGCAGTACTTC.

Of note for this clone: The sample holds other DNA sequences that translate to the same CDR3. The chain links TRBV6-5 to TRBJ2-3, with 7 bases aligning to TRBD2. The CDR3 contains 14 residues. V lost 0 bases to trimming and J lost 5 bases; unmatched junction nucleotides: 2. Germline-derived CDR1 and CDR2 are MNHEY and SVGAGI. CDR3 protein: CASSYSGGVDTQYF. The DNA for the CDR3 is TGTGCCAGCAGTTACTCGGGGGGGGTAGATACGCAGTATTTT.

The chain joins TRBV6-6 to TRBJ2-3; D not resolved. Germline-derived CDR1 and CDR2 are MNHNY and SVGAGI (reference sequence). The CDR3 loop spans 12 amino acids. Deletions cut 9 bases from V and 1 base from J, with 8 bases between. The CDR3 sequence is CASKEGTDTQYF. Written as DNA, the CDR3 is TGTGCCAGTAAAGAGGGCACAGATACGCAGTATTTT.

The chain links TRBV5-7 to TRBJ2-7; 8 bases fit TRBD1. TRBV5-7 is filed as an ORF, its function uncertain. V lost 4 bases and J lost 3; bases outside the gene matches: 3. The CDR3 runs to 13 residues. CDR3 loop: CASSDDRGYEQYF. The CDR3 nucleotides read TGTGCCAGCAGCGATGACAGGGGCTACGAGCAGTACTTC.

This sequence joins TRBV7-9 and TRBJ2-7; 7 bases align to TRBD2. V shed 2 bases, J shed 2 bases, and the junction held 6 bases outside the gene matches. The germline CDR1 and CDR2 sequences are SEHNR and FQNEAQ (reference sequence). This CDR3 comprises 15 residues. The CDR3 bases are TGTGCCAGCAGCTTATCCCTGGGAGGGCCCTACGAGCAGTACTTC. This sequence encodes CASSLSLGGPYEQYF.

The chain has TRBV28 and TRBJ2-1, with unresolved D. The CDR3 extends over 15 amino acids. Germline lookup yields CDR1 MDHEN and CDR2 SYDVKM. V lost 4 bases to trimming and J lost 5 bases, with 15 bases between them. The CDR3, as DNA: TGTGCCAGCAGTTCCAGAGGAGTGATAGACAATGAGCAGTTCTTC. Its translation is CASSSRGVIDNEQFF.

Remarks on this clone: This sample also contains other DNA sequences that code for the same CDR3. The chain combines TRBV5-4 with TRBJ1-2; no definite D call. V gave up 0 bases and J gave up 4 bases, with 7 bases separating them. CDR1 and CDR2 (germline): SGHNT, YYREEE (reference sequence). This CDR3 comprises 13 residues. The CDR3: CASSLDSLYGYTF. CDR3 coding DNA: TGTGCCAGCAGCTTGGACAGCCTCTATGGCTACACCTTC.

Only one count was recorded for this clone. The same CDR3 is also encoded by other DNA sequences in this sample. The rearrangement uses TRBV28 and TRBJ1-1; no clear D gene. Germline V gene data show CDR1 as MDHEN and CDR2 as SYDVKM. Trimming left V 3 bases short and J 1 base short, with 9 bases between. CDR3 length equals 14 residues. CDR3 in amino acids: CASSFRGENTEAFF. CDR3 sequence (DNA): TGTGCCAGCAGTTTTCGTGGGGAGAACACTGAAGCTTTCTTT.

J is TRBJ2-5 and V is TRBV28, with 13 positions matching TRBD2. Looked up from germline, CDR1 is MDHEN and CDR2 is SYDVKM. V was pared by 2 bases and J by 4 bases, with 4 bases of the junction left unmatched. The CDR3 is 16 amino acids. The CDR3 DNA reads as TGTGCCAGCAGTTTAGAACTAGCGGGGGGGCCAGAGACCCAGTACTTC. Its translation: CASSLELAGGPETQYF.

This clone was recorded once. The genes are TRBV6-6 and TRBJ1-2; D gene uncertain. CDR1 and CDR2 (germline): MNHNY, SVGAGI (reference sequence). This CDR3 region has 14 residues. V lost 7 bases, J lost 3 bases, and 15 bases lay in between. CDR3 sequence reads: CASTSLVPDYGYTF. CDR3 nucleotide sequence: TGTGCCAGCACCTCATTGGTCCCAGACTATGGCTACACCTTC.

This chain connects TRBV28 to TRBJ2-1; 11 bases align to TRBD1. Germline CDR1 is MDHEN and CDR2 is SYDVKM. There are 15 residues in the CDR3. After removal of 9 bases from V and 10 bases from J, the junction contained 14 bases not matched to a gene. The CDR3 region is CASEGQGASRGEQFF. The CDR3 coding sequence is TGTGCCAGTGAAGGACAGGGGGCCTCGCGGGGAGAGCAGTTCTTC.

A single count supports this clone. The V and J genes are TRBV2 and TRBJ1-2; D call uncertain. This CDR3 comprises 17 residues. V shed 8 bases and J shed 0 bases, with 22 bases lying between them. The germline V gene has CDR1 SNHLY and CDR2 FYNNEI. The CDR3, as DNA: TGTGCCAGCTCGGTATCAGGACCGACCAAAACTAACTATGGCTACACCTTC. Residues: CASSVSGPTKTNYGYTF.

The chain uses TRBV28 and TRBJ1-5; a weak D match, TRBD1 (5 bases). Trimming took 2 bases from V and 4 from J, leaving 12 bases between them. Germline CDR1 and CDR2: MDHEN and SYDVKM. This CDR3 is built from 15 residues. CDR3 residues: CASSLRGPMNQPQHF. The DNA for the CDR3 is TGTGCCAGCAGTTTACGGGGACCGATGAATCAGCCCCAGCATTTT.

CDR3 residues: CASSLSHRSYEQYF. CDR3 DNA sequence: TGTGCCAGCAGCCTATCGCACAGATCCTACGAGCAGTACTTC. The chain carries TRBV9 and TRBJ2-7; D is ambiguous. The CDR3 totals 14 residues. Germline CDR1 is SGDLS and CDR2 is YYNGEE. V was shortened by 4 bases and J by 1 base, with 12 bases between the two germline ends.

With respect to this clone: Additional DNA sequences in this sample encode the identical CDR3. The chain is built from TRBV13 and TRBJ2-7, with TRBD1 matching over 10 bases. Germline V gene sequence: CDR1 PRHDT, CDR2 FYEKMQ (reference sequence). The CDR3 totals 14 residues. V was clipped by 6 bases and J by 4 bases; unmatched bases: 6. For the CDR3, the DNA is TGTGCCAGCAGTCCCGGGACAGGGGTATACGAGCAGTACTTC. Protein: CASSPGTGVYEQYF.

The genes are TRBV7-9 and TRBJ2-1; TRBD2 aligns across 8 bases. The CDR3 spans 16 residues. CDR1 and CDR2 (germline): SEHNR, FQNEAQ (reference sequence). V trimming: 1 base; J trimming: 9 bases; junction bases outside the gene matches: 11. The CDR3 region is CASSLEAGLEESEQFF. The CDR3 nucleotides read TGTGCCAGCAGCTTAGAGGCGGGACTAGAAGAAAGTGAGCAGTTCTTC.

The rearrangement uses TRBV25-1 and TRBJ1-6; 7 bases are a match to TRBD1. Germline V gene sequence: CDR1 MGHDK, CDR2 SYGVNS. The CDR3 is made up of 15 amino acids. With 6 bases clipped from V and 8 bases from J, the junction kept 10 bases outside the gene matches. CDR3 loop: CASSSRQGGYSPLHF. The DNA for the CDR3 is TGTGCCAGCAGCTCGAGACAGGGCGGTTATTCACCCCTCCACTTT.

This CDR3 is CASSPSGGYNEQFF. CDR3 in DNA: TGCGCCAGCAGCCCAAGCGGGGGTTACAATGAGCAGTTCTTC. The rearrangement uses TRBV5-1 and TRBJ2-1, with 8 bases lining up with TRBD2. Trimming removed 4 bases from V and 4 bases from J; junction bases left unmatched: 4. Germline assignment: CDR1 SGHRS and CDR2 YFSETQ. This CDR3 contains 14 residues. Full variable domain (missing parts from reference TRBV5-1 and TRBJ2-1): KAGVTQTPRYLIKTRGQQVTLSCSPISGHRSVSWYQQTPGQGLQFLFEYFSETQRNKGNFPGRFSGRQFSNSRSEMNVSTLELGDSALYLCASSPSGGYNEQFFGPGTRLTVL.

This chain uses TRBV28 with TRBJ2-1; D ambiguous. From germline, CDR1 is MDHEN and CDR2 SYDVKM. V was clipped by 1 base and J by 1 base, with 8 bases between them. CDR3 size: 15 residues. As DNA, the CDR3 is TGTGCCAGCAGTTTATTAACCGCTTCCTACAATGAGCAGTTCTTC. Translation: CASSLLTASYNEQFF. Based on the CDR3 plus reference TRBV28 and TRBJ2-1, the full variable domain is DVKVTQSSRYLVKRTGEKVFLECVQDMDHENMFWYRQDPGLGLRLIYFSYDVKMKEKGDIPEGYSVSREKKERFSLILESASTNQTSMYLCASSLLTASYNEQFFGPGTRLTVL.

This chain joins TRBV5-6 and TRBJ2-3; TRBD1 matches 7 bases. The germline V gene has CDR1 SGHDT and CDR2 YYEEEE. The V gene end was trimmed by 0 bases and the J gene end by 4 bases; junction bases not matched to a gene: 2. The CDR3 loop spans 14 amino acids. The CDR3 DNA is TGTGCCAGCAGCTTGGAGCAGGGGGCAGATACGCAGTATTTT. Translated, it gives CASSLEQGADTQYF.

This chain connects TRBV12-5 to TRBJ1-2; no reliable D call. This CDR3 is built from 14 residues. Germline V gene data show CDR1 as LGHNT and CDR2 as FRNRAP. The V gene lost 6 bases and the J gene lost 8 bases, with 19 bases spanning the gap. This CDR3 is CASGRTAGDQGYTF. In DNA, the CDR3 is TGTGCTAGTGGCCGGACCGCAGGAGACCAAGGCTACACCTTC.

The chain links TRBV4-1 to TRBJ2-5, with D possibly being TRBD2 (6 bases). Trimming cost V 0 bases and J 4 bases, with 12 bases left between them. Per the germline V gene, CDR1 is MGHRA and CDR2 is YSYEKL. The CDR3 runs 15 residues. The CDR3 reads CASSQDPGERETQYF. CDR3 sequence (DNA): TGCGCCAGCAGCCAAGATCCGGGGGAGAGAGAGACCCAGTACTTC.